This record concerns one T cell receptor (beta chain) sequence. Germline-derived CDR1 and CDR2 are KGHSH and LQKENI. The length of the CDR3 is 15 residues. Trimming removed 2 bases at V and 4 bases at J, with 13 bases between. The data are from a study of blood T cell repertoires in COVID-19. Overall study: Acute-phase and convalescent COVID-19 samples originated in the United States, Italy and Spain.

Here immunoSEQ multiplex PCR was the method, and the copy in TCRdb shows in-frame clones only, minus some. Altogether some 290,000 clones are present, 90% being singletons, with the ten largest covering 2.5% to 3%. This receptor was obtained from a woman aged 25 to 39 with COVID-19, enrolled during active disease. This sequence joins TRBV18 and TRBJ2-3; D perhaps matches TRBD1 (6 bases). Sequencing was carried out using peripheral blood. CDR3 DNA: TGTGCCAGCTCACCATATACAGGGAAGGCAGATACGCAGTATTTT. This gives the protein CASSPYTGKADTQYF. Drawing the rest from reference TRBV18 and TRBJ2-3, the complete variable domain is NAGVMQNPRHLVRRRGQEARLRCSPMKGHSHVYWYRQLPEEGLKFMVYLQKENIIDESGMPKERFSAEFPKEGPSILRIQQVVRGDSAAYFCASSPYTGKADTQYFGPGTRLTVL.